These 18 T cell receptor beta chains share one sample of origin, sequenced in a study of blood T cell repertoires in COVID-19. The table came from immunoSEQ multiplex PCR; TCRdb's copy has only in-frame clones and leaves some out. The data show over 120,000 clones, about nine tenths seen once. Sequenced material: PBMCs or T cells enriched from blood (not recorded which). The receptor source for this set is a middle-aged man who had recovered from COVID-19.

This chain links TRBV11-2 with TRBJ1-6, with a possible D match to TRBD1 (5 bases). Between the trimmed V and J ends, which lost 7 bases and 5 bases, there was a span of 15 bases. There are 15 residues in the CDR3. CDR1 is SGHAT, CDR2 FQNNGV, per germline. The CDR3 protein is CASTKRGPNNSPLHF. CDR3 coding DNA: TGTGCCAGCACAAAAAGGGGTCCCAATAATTCACCCCTCCACTTT. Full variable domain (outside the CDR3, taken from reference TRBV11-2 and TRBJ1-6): EAGVAQSPRYKIIEKRQSVAFWCNPISGHATLYWYQQILGQGPKLLIQFQNNGVVDDSQLPKDRFSAERLKGVDSTLKIQPAKLEDSAVYLCASTKRGPNNSPLHFGNGTRLTVT.

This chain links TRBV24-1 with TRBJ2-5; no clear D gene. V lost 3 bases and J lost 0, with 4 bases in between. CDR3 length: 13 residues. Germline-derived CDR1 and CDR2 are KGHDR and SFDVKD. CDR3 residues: CATSDQYQETQYF. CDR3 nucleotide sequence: TGTGCCACCAGTGATCAGTACCAAGAGACCCAGTACTTC.

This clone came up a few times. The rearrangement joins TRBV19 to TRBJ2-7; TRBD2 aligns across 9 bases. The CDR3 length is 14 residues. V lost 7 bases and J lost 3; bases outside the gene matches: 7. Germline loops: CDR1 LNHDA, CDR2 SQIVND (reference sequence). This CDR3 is CASKRIAGVYEQYF. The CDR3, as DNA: TGTGCCAGTAAACGTATAGCGGGAGTCTACGAGCAGTACTTC.

The CDR3 DNA reads as TGTGCCAGCAGCTTGTGGAGAGAAACAGATACGCAGTATTTT. Amino acids: CASSLWRETDTQYF. The V gene is TRBV13, the J gene TRBJ2-3; D ambiguous. V was clipped by 3 bases and J by 3 bases, with 10 bases between them. CDR1 and CDR2 (germline): PRHDT, FYEKMQ (reference sequence). This CDR3 region has 14 residues.

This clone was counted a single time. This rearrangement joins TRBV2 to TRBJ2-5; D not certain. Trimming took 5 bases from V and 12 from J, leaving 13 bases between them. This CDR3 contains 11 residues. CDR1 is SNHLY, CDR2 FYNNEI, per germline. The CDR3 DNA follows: TGTGCCAGCAGTTATGACCAGGCAAAGTACTTC. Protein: CASSYDQAKYF.

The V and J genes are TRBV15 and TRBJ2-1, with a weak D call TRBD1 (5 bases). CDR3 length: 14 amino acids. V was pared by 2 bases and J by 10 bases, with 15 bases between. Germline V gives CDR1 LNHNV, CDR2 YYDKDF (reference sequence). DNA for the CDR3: TGTGCCACCAGCAGAAGATCAGGGCCCGGGGAGCAGTTCTTC. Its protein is CATSRRSGPGEQFF.

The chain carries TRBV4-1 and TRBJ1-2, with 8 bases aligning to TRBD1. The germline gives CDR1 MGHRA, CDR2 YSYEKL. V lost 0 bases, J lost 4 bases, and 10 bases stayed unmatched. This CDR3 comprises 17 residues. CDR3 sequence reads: CASSQDPTGQGAYGYTF. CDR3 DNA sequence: TGCGCCAGCAGCCAAGACCCTACCGGACAGGGAGCCTATGGCTACACCTTC.

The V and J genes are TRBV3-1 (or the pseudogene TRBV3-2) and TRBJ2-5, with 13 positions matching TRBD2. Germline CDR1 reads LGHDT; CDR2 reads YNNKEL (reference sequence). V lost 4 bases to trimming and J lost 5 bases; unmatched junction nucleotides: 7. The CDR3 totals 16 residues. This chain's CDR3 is CASSLRTSGSYETQYF. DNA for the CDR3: TGTGCCAGCAGCCTTAGGACTAGCGGGAGTTATGAGACCCAGTACTTC.

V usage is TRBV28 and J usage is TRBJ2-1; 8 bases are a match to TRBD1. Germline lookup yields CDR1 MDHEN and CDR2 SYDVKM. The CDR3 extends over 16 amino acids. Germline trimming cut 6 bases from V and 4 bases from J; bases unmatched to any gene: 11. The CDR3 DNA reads TGTGCCAGCAGGTCCCCAGGGGGCGCGTCGTACAATGAGCAGTTCTTC. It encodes CASRSPGGASYNEQFF.

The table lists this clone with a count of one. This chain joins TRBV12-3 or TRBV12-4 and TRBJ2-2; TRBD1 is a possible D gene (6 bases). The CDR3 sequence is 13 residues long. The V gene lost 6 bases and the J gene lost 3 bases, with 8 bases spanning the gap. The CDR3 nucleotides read TGTGCCAGCAGAACAGGGTACACCGGGGAGCTGTTTTTT. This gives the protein CASRTGYTGELFF.

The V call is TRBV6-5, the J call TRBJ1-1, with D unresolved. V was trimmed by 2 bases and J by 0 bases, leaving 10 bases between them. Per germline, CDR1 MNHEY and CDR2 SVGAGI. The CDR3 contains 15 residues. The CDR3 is CASSYDGRMNTEAFF. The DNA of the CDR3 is TGTGCCAGCAGTTACGACGGGAGGATGAACACTGAAGCTTTCTTT.

CDR3 bases: TGTGCCAGCAGGACAGGGGAAACTAATGAAAAACTGTTTTTT. It specifies CASRTGETNEKLFF. V is TRBV28 and J is TRBJ1-4; 8 nucleotides align to TRBD1. The CDR3 runs to 14 residues. From germline, CDR1 is MDHEN and CDR2 SYDVKM. The junction had 1 base not matched to a gene; V was cut back by 6 bases and J by 1 base.

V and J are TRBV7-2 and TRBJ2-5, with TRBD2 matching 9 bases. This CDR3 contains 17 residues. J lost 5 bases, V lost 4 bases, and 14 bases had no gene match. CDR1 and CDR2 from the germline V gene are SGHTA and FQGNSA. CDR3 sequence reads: CASSWARSGRSQETQYF. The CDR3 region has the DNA TGTGCCAGCAGCTGGGCAAGGAGCGGGAGGAGCCAGGAGACCCAGTACTTC.

The CDR3 DNA sequence: TGTGCCAGCAGTTTTGTCGCGGGGGGCGTTGGGACAGGGGCGAACACTGAAGCTTTCTTT. Residues: CASSFVAGGVGTGANTEAFF. V gene TRBV28 combines with J gene TRBJ1-1; 10 positions agree with TRBD1. The CDR3 totals 20 residues. V trimming: 3 bases; J trimming: 1 base; junction bases outside the gene matches: 17. Germline V gene data show CDR1 as MDHEN and CDR2 as SYDVKM.

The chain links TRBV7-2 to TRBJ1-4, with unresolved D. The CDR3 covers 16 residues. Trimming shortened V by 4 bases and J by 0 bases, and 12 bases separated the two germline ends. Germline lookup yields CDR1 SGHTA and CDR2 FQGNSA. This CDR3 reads CASSSETWATNEKLFF. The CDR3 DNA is TGTGCCAGCAGCTCCGAGACTTGGGCAACTAATGAAAAACTGTTTTTT.

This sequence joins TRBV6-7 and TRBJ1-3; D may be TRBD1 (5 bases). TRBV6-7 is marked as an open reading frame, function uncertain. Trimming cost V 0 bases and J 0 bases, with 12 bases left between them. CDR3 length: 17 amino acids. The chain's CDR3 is CASSYSAGLFSGNTIYF. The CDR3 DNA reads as TGTGCCAGCAGTTACTCTGCGGGGCTTTTCTCTGGAAACACCATATATTTT.

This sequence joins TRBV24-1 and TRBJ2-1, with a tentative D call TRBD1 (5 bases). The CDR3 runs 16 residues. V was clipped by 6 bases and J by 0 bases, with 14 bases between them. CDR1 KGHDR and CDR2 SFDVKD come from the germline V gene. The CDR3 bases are TGTGCCACCAGTCCTCCCCAGGGATTCTCCTACAATGAGCAGTTCTTC. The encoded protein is CATSPPQGFSYNEQFF.

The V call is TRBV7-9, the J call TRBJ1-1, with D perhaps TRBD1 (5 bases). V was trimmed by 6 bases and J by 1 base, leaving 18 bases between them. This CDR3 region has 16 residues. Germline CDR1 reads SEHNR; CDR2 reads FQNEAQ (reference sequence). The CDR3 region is CASRKGWGGQNTEAFF. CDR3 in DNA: TGTGCCAGCAGGAAGGGGTGGGGCGGACAGAACACTGAAGCTTTCTTT.